In this sample, the clone carrying this TCR beta chain turned up once. Original methodology: Estimation of nucleated cell counts relied on the amplification of reference gene primers. Repertoires were generated with immunoSEQ multiplex PCR, while TCRdb's copy carries only in-frame clones and drops some. V and J calls and clone size are as listed in that table; D and trimming were resolved from the DNA. This table has 55,000 to 60,000 clones, about 80% appearing once. The data were taken from a study of blood T cell repertoires in COVID-19. In the study overall: The origin of the acute and convalescent COVID-19 samples was the United States, Italy and Spain. Sources were T cells, B-cell-depleted T cells, or PBMCs; the material itself was cDNA or gDNA.

Deletions cut 0 bases from V and 4 bases from J, with 10 bases between. The CDR3 totals 15 residues. Germline loops: CDR1 SGHRS, CDR2 YFSETQ. The sample consisted of peripheral blood. The TCR comes from a man aged 50 or older with active or convalescent COVID-19. The rearrangement links TRBV5-1 to TRBJ1-4; weak D call: TRBD1 (6 bases). The CDR3 sequence: CASSLDRAFNEKLFF. DNA of the CDR3: TGCGCCAGCAGCTTGGACAGGGCCTTTAATGAAAAACTGTTTTTT.